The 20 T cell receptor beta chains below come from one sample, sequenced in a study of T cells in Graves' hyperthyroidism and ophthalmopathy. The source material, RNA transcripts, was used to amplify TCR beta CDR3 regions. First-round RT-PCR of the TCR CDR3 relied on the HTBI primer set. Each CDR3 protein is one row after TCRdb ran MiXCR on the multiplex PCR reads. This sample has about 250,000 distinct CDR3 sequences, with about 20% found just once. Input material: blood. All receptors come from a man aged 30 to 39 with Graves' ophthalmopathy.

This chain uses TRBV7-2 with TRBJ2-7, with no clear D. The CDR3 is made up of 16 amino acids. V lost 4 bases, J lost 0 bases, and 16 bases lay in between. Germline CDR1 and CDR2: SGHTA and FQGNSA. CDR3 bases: TGTGCCAGCAGCTATTATGGACCTACAAGCTCCTACGAGCAGTACTTC. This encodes CASSYYGPTSSYEQYF. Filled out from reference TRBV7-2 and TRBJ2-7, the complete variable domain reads GAGVSQSPSNKVTEKGKDVELRCDPISGHTALYWYRQSLGQGLEFLIYFQGNSAPDKSGLPSDRFSAERTGGSVSTLTIQRTQQEDSAVYLCASSYYGPTSSYEQYFGPGTRLTVT.

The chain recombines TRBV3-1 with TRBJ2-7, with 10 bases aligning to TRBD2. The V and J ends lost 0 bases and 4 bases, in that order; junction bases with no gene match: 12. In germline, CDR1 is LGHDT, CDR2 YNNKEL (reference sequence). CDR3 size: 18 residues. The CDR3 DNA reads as TGTGCCAGCAGCCAAGATGGGGAAGCGGGAGGGGCTAAGTACGAGCAGTACTTC. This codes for CASSQDGEAGGAKYEQYF.

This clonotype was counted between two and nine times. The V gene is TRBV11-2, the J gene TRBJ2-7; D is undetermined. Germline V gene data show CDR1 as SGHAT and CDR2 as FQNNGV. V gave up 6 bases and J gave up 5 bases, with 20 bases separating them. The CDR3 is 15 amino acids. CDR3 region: CASSKRDLIGDEQYF. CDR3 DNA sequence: TGTGCCAGCAGTAAAAGAGACCTTATAGGCGACGAGCAGTACTTC.

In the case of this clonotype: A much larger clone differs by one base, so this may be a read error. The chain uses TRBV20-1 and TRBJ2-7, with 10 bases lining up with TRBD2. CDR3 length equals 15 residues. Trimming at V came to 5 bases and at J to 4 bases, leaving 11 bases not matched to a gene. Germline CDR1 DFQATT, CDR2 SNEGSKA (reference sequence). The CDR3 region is CSAPGTSVGKYEQYF. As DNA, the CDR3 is TGCAGTGCTCCCGGGACTAGCGTGGGGAAGTACGAGCAGTACTTC.

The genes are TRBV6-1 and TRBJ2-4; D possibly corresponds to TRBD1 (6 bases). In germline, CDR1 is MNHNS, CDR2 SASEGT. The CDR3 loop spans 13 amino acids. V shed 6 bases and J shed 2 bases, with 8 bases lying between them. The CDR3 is CASRGASKNIQYF. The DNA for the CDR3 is TGTGCCAGCAGGGGGGCTTCCAAAAACATTCAGTACTTC.

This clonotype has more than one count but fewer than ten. The CDR3 nucleotides read TGTGCCAGCAGCCGGACAGGGAGCTCCTACAATGAGCAGTTCTTC. This translates into CASSRTGSSYNEQFF. The V call is TRBV3-1, the J call TRBJ2-1, with 8 nucleotides matching TRBD1. The CDR3 is made up of 15 amino acids. With 4 bases clipped from V and 0 bases from J, the junction kept 2 bases outside the gene matches. The germline V gene encodes CDR1 LGHDT and CDR2 YNNKEL (reference sequence).

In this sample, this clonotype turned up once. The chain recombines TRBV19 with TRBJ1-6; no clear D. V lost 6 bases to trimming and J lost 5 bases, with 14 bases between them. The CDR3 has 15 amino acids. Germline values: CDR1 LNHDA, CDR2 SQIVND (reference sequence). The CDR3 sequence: CASRPMENNNSPLHF. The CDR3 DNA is TGTGCCAGTAGGCCGATGGAGAACAATAATTCACCCCTCCACTTT.

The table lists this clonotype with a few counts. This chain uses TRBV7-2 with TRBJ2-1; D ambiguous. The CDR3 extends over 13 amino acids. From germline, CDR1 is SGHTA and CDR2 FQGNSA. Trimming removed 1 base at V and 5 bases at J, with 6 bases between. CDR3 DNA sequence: TGTGCCAGCAGCTTAGTGGGCAACAATGAGCAGTTCTTC. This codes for CASSLVGNNEQFF.

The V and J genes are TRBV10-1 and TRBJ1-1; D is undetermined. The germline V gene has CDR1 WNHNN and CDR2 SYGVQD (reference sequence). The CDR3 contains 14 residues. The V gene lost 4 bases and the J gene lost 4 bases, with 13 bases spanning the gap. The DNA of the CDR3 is TGCGCCAGCAGTGTGGATTCGGCTGGCACTGAAGCTTTCTTT. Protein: CASSVDSAGTEAFF.

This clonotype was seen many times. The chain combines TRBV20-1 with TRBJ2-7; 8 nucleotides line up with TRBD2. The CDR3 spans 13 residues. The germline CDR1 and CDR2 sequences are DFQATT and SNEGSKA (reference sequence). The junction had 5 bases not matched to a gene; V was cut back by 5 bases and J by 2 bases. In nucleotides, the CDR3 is TGCAGTGCTCCCGGGACTAGGCCCTACGAGCAGTACTTC. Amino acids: CSAPGTRPYEQYF.

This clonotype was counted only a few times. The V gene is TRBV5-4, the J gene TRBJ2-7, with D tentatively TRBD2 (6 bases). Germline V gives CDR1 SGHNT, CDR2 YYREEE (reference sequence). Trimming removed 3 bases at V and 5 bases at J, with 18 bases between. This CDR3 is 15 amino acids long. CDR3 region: CASSWARVGSDEQYF. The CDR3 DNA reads TGTGCCAGCAGCTGGGCTAGAGTCGGGAGTGACGAGCAGTACTTC.

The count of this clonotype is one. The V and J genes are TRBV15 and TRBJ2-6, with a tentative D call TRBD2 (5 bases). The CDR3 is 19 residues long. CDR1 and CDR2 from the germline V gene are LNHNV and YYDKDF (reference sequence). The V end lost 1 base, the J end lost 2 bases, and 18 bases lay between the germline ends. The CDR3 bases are TGTGCCACCAGCAGAGCCCTACCGGGGAATCCAACTGGGGCCAACGTCCTGACTTTC. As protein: CATSRALPGNPTGANVLTF.

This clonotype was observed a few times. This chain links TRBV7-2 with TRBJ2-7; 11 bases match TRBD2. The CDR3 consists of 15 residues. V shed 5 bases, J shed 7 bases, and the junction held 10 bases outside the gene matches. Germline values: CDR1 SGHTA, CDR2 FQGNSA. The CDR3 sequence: CASSLPLAGGKEQYF. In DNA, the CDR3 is TGTGCCAGCAGCCTCCCGCTAGCGGGAGGTAAAGAGCAGTACTTC.

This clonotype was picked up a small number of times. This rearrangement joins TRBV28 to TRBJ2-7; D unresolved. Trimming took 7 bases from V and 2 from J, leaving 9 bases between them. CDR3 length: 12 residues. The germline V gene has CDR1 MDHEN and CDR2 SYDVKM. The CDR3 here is CASTSKTYEQYF. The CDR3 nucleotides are TGTGCCAGCACTTCTAAGACCTACGAGCAGTACTTC.

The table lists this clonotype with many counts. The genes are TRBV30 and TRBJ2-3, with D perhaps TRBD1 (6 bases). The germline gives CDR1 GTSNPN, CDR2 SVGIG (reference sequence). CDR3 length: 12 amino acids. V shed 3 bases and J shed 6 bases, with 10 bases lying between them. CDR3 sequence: CAWSGQGDTQYF. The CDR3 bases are TGTGCCTGGAGCGGTCAGGGGGATACGCAGTATTTT.

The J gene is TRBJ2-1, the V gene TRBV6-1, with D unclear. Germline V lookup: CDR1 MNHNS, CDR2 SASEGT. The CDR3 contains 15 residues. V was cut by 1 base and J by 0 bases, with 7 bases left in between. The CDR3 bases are TGTGCCAGCAGTGAAGGGACGCGCTCCTACAATGAGCAGTTCTTC. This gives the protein CASSEGTRSYNEQFF.

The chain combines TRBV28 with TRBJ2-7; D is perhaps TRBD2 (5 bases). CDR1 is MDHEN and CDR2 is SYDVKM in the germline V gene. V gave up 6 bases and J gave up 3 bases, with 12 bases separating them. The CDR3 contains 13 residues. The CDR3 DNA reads TGTGCCAGCAGCCTGGGGAGTAACTACGAGCAGTACTTC. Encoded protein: CASSLGSNYEQYF.

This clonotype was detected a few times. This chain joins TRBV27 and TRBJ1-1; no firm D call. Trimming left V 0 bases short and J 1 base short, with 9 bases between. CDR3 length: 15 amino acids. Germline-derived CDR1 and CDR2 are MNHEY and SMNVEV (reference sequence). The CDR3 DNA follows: TGTGCCAGCAGTTTATCGAGACTGTCGAACACTGAAGCTTTCTTT. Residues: CASSLSRLSNTEAFF.

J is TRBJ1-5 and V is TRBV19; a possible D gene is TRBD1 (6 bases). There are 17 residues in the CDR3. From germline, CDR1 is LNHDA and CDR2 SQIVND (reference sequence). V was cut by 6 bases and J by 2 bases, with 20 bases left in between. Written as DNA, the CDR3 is TGTGCCAGTAGCCTAAGTGGGGGGGGCTGGGGCAATCAGCCCCAGCATTTT. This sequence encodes CASSLSGGGWGNQPQHF.

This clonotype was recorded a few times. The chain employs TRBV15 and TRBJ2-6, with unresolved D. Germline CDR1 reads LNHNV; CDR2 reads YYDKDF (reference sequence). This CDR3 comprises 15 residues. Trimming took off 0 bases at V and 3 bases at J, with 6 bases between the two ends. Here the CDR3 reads CATSRDRSGANVLTF. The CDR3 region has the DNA TGTGCCACCAGCAGAGATAGGAGTGGGGCCAACGTCCTGACTTTC.